This T cell receptor (beta chain) was captured in a study of PD-1 blockade in mismatch repair-deficient tumors. Turning to the study itself: Patients had around 11 mismatch repair-deficient cancer types and were previously treated and progressing. Findings and limits, study-wide: Tumor-resident clones, often absent from pretreatment blood, expanded after pembrolizumab and then contracted.

Some clones are missing from TCRdb's copy, which holds only in-frame ones; the method was immunoSEQ multiplex PCR. This table holds around 130,000 clones, 88% found once. With regard to this clone: Its antigen remains unidentified.

The CDR3 is 14 amino acids. Trimming took off 4 bases at V and 3 bases at J, with 14 bases between the two ends. From germline, CDR1 is SGDLS and CDR2 YYNGEE. TCR sequencing covered a few patients who responded to pembrolizumab. The chain is built from TRBV9 and TRBJ2-7; TRBD2 might be the D (6 bases). The sequenced sample was peripheral blood, obtained roughly 67 weeks after starting pembrolizumab. This clonotype originated in an adult with mismatch repair-deficient cancer. CDR3: CASSREEGRYEQYF. Here the CDR3 DNA reads TGTGCCAGCAGCAGAGAGGAGGGCCGCTACGAGCAGTACTTC.